Listed here are 26 T cell receptor beta chains from one sample, sequenced in a study of shared clonotypes between healthy human individuals (TCRdb year 2020). Libraries were prepared through the immunoSEQ multiplex PCR assay. TCRdb re-hosts the immuneACCESS table, in-frame sequences only. Its copies lack some clones; in the studies checked, an unresolved V gene accounts for under half of them, and the cause for the rest is not known. The table for this sample lists 1,400,000 or so clones; approximately 98.5% of them were counted only once. About 0.34% of the sample belongs to the ten largest clones. The sequenced sample consisted of naive CD4+ T cells sorted from blood. The sample's cell subset or site label, decoded: CD45RA+ positively selected. The receptors shown here come from a man aged 30-40 years in good health.

Here the CDR3 DNA reads TGCGCCAGCAGTGCCCCGGGTGACGGAAATGAGCAGTTCTTC. Its protein is CASSAPGDGNEQFF. The chain employs TRBV10-2 and TRBJ2-1; unclear D gene. Germline-derived CDR1 and CDR2 are WSHSY and SAAADI. Deletions cut 4 bases from V and 7 bases from J, with 14 bases between. This CDR3 has 14 amino acids.

J is TRBJ2-3 and V is TRBV7-2; 7 bases align to TRBD2. The CDR3 length is 17 residues. Germline trimming cut 1 base from V and 3 bases from J; bases unmatched to any gene: 10. Germline CDR1 SGHTA, CDR2 FQGNSA. Here the CDR3 reads CASSLGLRGRGTDTQYF. The CDR3 nucleotides are TGTGCCAGCAGCTTAGGTTTAAGAGGGAGGGGAACAGATACGCAGTATTTT.

The chain is built from TRBV18 and TRBJ2-1; 14 bases align to TRBD2. Germline values: CDR1 KGHSH, CDR2 LQKENI. The CDR3 totals 17 residues. After removal of 6 bases from V and 1 base from J, the junction contained 5 bases not matched to a gene. The CDR3, as DNA: TGTGCCAGCTCGGGACTAGCGGGAGCTGATTCCTACAATGAGCAGTTCTTC. Translation: CASSGLAGADSYNEQFF. Complete variable domain (other parts from reference TRBV18 and TRBJ2-1): NAGVMQNPRHLVRRRGQEARLRCSPMKGHSHVYWYRQLPEEGLKFMVYLQKENIIDESGMPKERFSAEFPKEGPSILRIQQVVRGDSAAYFCASSGLAGADSYNEQFFGPGTRLTVL.

Concerning this clone itself: Other DNA sequences from this sample encode an identical CDR3 as well. V and J are TRBV7-9 and TRBJ2-3, with TRBD1 identical over 8 bases. The CDR3 has 14 amino acids. Germline V gene data show CDR1 as SEHNR and CDR2 as FQNEAQ (reference sequence). The V and J ends lost 5 bases and 0 bases, in that order; junction bases with no gene match: 1. In DNA, the CDR3 is TGTGCCAGCAGCCGGACAGGGAGCACAGATACGCAGTATTTT. Translating it yields CASSRTGSTDTQYF.

This chain connects TRBV4-3 to TRBJ2-2; D possibly corresponds to TRBD1 (6 bases). The CDR3 is made up of 18 amino acids. V gave up 0 bases and J gave up 1 base, with 15 bases separating them. CDR1 is LGHNA and CDR2 is YSLEER in the germline V gene. The CDR3 sequence: CASSQDLRQGMNTGELFF. The CDR3 DNA sequence: TGCGCCAGCAGCCAAGATCTCCGGCAGGGGATGAACACCGGGGAGCTGTTTTTT.

The V call is TRBV11-2, the J call TRBJ2-6; 8 bases fit TRBD1. Per germline, CDR1 SGHAT and CDR2 FQNNGV. The CDR3 consists of 19 residues. The trim removed 3 bases at V and 0 bases at J, leaving 10 bases unmatched. This chain's CDR3 is CASSFLPGQVLSGANVLTF. The DNA of the CDR3 is TGTGCCAGCAGCTTTCTTCCGGGACAGGTGCTCTCTGGGGCCAACGTCCTGACTTTC.

The chain is built from TRBV1 and TRBJ2-4; the D segment call TRBD2 is taken from the table without a DNA check. TRBV1 corresponds to a pseudogene. This CDR3 spans 18 amino acids. CDR3 protein: CTSSQDGVSGTVKNIQYF. The CDR3 DNA is TGCACCAGCAGCCAAGACGGAGTTAGCGGGACAGTTAAAAACATTCAGTACTTC.

The chain is built from TRBV11-1 and TRBJ2-7, with 8 nucleotides matching TRBD1. This CDR3 has 15 residues. V shed 4 bases and J 0 bases; nucleotides not matched to a gene: 5. Germline V gene sequence: CDR1 SGHAT, CDR2 FQDESV (reference sequence). Here the CDR3 reads CASSSRDRNSYEQYF. The CDR3 DNA follows: TGTGCCAGCAGCTCCAGGGACAGGAACTCCTACGAGCAGTACTTC.

The chain employs TRBV5-4 and TRBJ2-3, with D perhaps matching TRBD2 (5 bases). The germline CDR1 and CDR2 sequences are SGHNT and YYREEE (reference sequence). Trimming took off 5 bases at V and 2 bases at J, with 12 bases between the two ends. The CDR3 runs 14 residues. CDR3 nucleotides: TGTGCCAGCAGTCTACCGGGGTTCACAGATACGCAGTATTTT. Its translation is CASSLPGFTDTQYF.

As to this clone: The sample carries other DNA sequences with the same CDR3. The chain recombines TRBV5-6 with TRBJ1-2; no firm D call. V was cut by 2 bases and J by 1 base, with 6 bases left in between. The CDR3 is 13 amino acids. Germline CDR1 SGHDT, CDR2 YYEEEE. Here the CDR3 reads CASSLQSNYGYTF. The DNA of the CDR3 is TGTGCCAGCAGCTTACAGAGTAACTATGGCTACACCTTC.

The CDR3 DNA follows: TGCGCCAGCAGCTCGGCTATTGGAGTCTATGGCTACACCTTC. It is translated as CASSSAIGVYGYTF. This chain joins TRBV5-1 and TRBJ1-2, with D hard to call. There are 14 residues in the CDR3. Trimming removed 3 bases from V and 4 bases from J, with 13 bases in between. The V gene's germline CDR1 is SGHRS and CDR2 YFSETQ.

This clone has a single count. The same CDR3 also results from other DNA sequences found in this sample. This rearrangement joins TRBV30 to TRBJ1-5, with no clear D. V was shortened by 2 bases and J by 2 bases, with 7 bases between the two germline ends. CDR1 and CDR2 from the germline V gene are GTSNPN and SVGIG (reference sequence). CDR3 length: 13 residues. Here the CDR3 DNA reads TGTGCCTGGAGTTTGGGAGGCAATCAGCCCCAGCATTTT. It codes for CAWSLGGNQPQHF.

For this clone: At the DNA level, this CDR3 is encoded by other sequences in the same sample as well. The CDR3 is CASSSGQGYEQYF. As DNA, the CDR3 is TGTGCCAGCAGTAGTGGACAGGGCTACGAGCAGTACTTC. V is TRBV28 and J is TRBJ2-7, with 8 bases that match TRBD1. V lost 5 bases, J lost 3 bases, and 3 bases stayed unmatched. There are 13 residues in the CDR3. Germline lookup yields CDR1 MDHEN and CDR2 SYDVKM.

The chain recombines TRBV5-4 with TRBJ1-2; TRBD1 aligns across 8 bases. The V segment lost 3 bases and the J segment 4 bases; nucleotides outside the gene matches: 8. CDR3 length: 15 amino acids. Looked up from germline, CDR1 is SGHNT and CDR2 is YYREEE (reference sequence). CDR3 sequence reads: CASSSPGQESYGYTF. CDR3 nucleotide sequence: TGTGCCAGCAGCTCACCGGGACAGGAATCCTATGGCTACACCTTC.

The chain recombines TRBV27 with TRBJ2-7, with D possibly matching TRBD2 (5 bases). Per germline, CDR1 MNHEY and CDR2 SMNVEV (reference sequence). The CDR3 spans 15 residues. Deletions cut 6 bases from V and 0 bases from J, with 15 bases between. This CDR3 is CASSKELGGSYEQYF. CDR3 coding DNA: TGTGCCAGCAGCAAGGAACTAGGAGGCTCCTACGAGCAGTACTTC.

The rearrangement joins TRBV30 to TRBJ2-1, with D perhaps being TRBD1 or TRBD2 (6 bases each). Germline loops: CDR1 GTSNPN, CDR2 SVGIG (reference sequence). The V and J ends lost 4 bases and 6 bases respectively, with 16 bases between them. The CDR3 is 14 amino acids. This CDR3 is CAWTGGYFGNEQFF. CDR3 DNA sequence: TGTGCCTGGACCGGGGGCTACTTCGGCAATGAGCAGTTCTTC.

The rearrangement links TRBV7-2 to TRBJ1-1, with unresolved D. Trimming took 5 bases from V and 0 from J, leaving 13 bases between them. This CDR3 contains 15 residues. Germline V gives CDR1 SGHTA, CDR2 FQGNSA. This CDR3 reads CASSAQPWVNTEAFF. Written as DNA, the CDR3 is TGTGCCAGCAGCGCCCAGCCTTGGGTGAACACTGAAGCTTTCTTT.

The chain recombines TRBV7-7 with TRBJ2-3; tentative D call: TRBD2 (6 bases). Per germline, CDR1 SSHAT and CDR2 FNYEAQ (reference sequence). V was clipped by 3 bases and J by 3 bases, with 7 bases between them. The CDR3 is 13 amino acids. The CDR3 sequence: CASSFGRTDTQYF. The CDR3 bases are TGTGCCAGCAGCTTCGGGAGAACAGATACGCAGTATTTT.

This sequence joins TRBV29-1 and TRBJ1-2, with TRBD1 matching over 7 bases. Germline trimming cut 5 bases from V and 4 bases from J; bases unmatched to any gene: 7. The CDR3 has 13 residues. Looked up from germline, CDR1 is SQVTM and CDR2 is ANQGSEA. The DNA for the CDR3 is TGCAGCGTTCCCCCGACAGGGCCCTATGGCTACACCTTC. The encoded protein is CSVPPTGPYGYTF.

CDR3 residues: CASSVGRGSDGRYEQYF. CDR3 nucleotide sequence: TGTGCCAGCAGCGTAGGTCGCGGGAGTGACGGTAGGTACGAGCAGTACTTC. The chain uses TRBV9 and TRBJ2-7; TRBD2 aligns across 7 bases. The germline V gene encodes CDR1 SGDLS and CDR2 YYNGEE. The CDR3 extends over 17 amino acids. V was pared by 0 bases and J by 4 bases, with 13 bases of the junction left unmatched.

This chain joins TRBV28 and TRBJ1-3; TRBD1 is a possible D gene (6 bases). Germline lookup yields CDR1 MDHEN and CDR2 SYDVKM. The CDR3 contains 14 residues. Trimming left V 8 bases short and J 4 bases short, with 15 bases between. CDR3 bases: TGTGCCAGCCTTGGAGGACAGTCAGGAAACACCATATATTTT. Translation: CASLGGQSGNTIYF.

CDR3 sequence (DNA): TGTGCCAGCAGCACCGACAGGGATAACTACGAGCAGTACTTC. Translated, it gives CASSTDRDNYEQYF. The J gene is TRBJ2-7, the V gene TRBV7-9, with 7 bases fitting TRBD1. CDR1 SEHNR and CDR2 FQNEAQ come from the germline V gene (reference sequence). V lost 5 bases, J lost 3 bases, and 7 bases stayed unmatched. This CDR3 region has 14 residues.

This clone has just one count. This sequence joins TRBV28 and TRBJ1-3; D gene ambiguous. The CDR3 totals 11 residues. The V end lost 6 bases, the J end lost 8 bases, and 8 bases lay between the germline ends. Germline CDR1 reads MDHEN; CDR2 reads SYDVKM. The CDR3 nucleotides read TGTGCCAGCAGCGACCGGGACACCATATATTTT. The encoded protein is CASSDRDTIYF.

The J gene is TRBJ1-4, the V gene TRBV28, with a possible D match to TRBD1 (5 bases). With 7 bases removed from V and 5 bases from J, the gap between germline ends came to 20 bases. Germline assignment: CDR1 MDHEN and CDR2 SYDVKM. The CDR3 runs 16 residues. As DNA, the CDR3 is TGTGCCAGCAACTCTCACCCGGGACGGAAGAATGAAAAACTGTTTTTT. It yields the protein CASNSHPGRKNEKLFF.

The rearrangement joins TRBV28 to TRBJ1-2, with D unresolved. The CDR3 has 13 residues. V shed 3 bases and J shed 8 bases, with 13 bases lying between them. Germline values: CDR1 MDHEN, CDR2 SYDVKM. The CDR3 loop reads CASSLSRNNGYTF. The CDR3 bases are TGTGCCAGCAGTTTGAGCAGGAACAACGGCTACACCTTC.

The genes are TRBV14 and TRBJ2-1; 11 bases align to TRBD1. CDR1 is SGHDN, CDR2 FVKESK, per germline. The J segment lost 4 bases and the V segment lost 5 bases, leaving 10 bases of the junction unmatched. This CDR3 spans 17 amino acids. This CDR3 reads CASSKGQGAFKYNEQFF. CDR3 coding DNA: TGTGCCAGCAGCAAAGGACAGGGGGCGTTTAAATACAATGAGCAGTTCTTC.